The next 5 T cell receptor beta chains were all read from a single sample in a study of identical twins. TCRdb called the 5' RACE reads again in MiXCR, with one record for every CDR3 protein. The sample consists of 450,000 or so distinct CDR3 sequences, 12% to 15% of them appearing once. The same data also contributed to another study, on yellow fever vaccine responses in identical twins.

Source material: CD4+ T cells sorted from blood. The origin of the receptors is a woman aged 18-35 years in good health.

This clonotype showed up many times. The gene calls are TRBV2 and TRBJ2-1; unclear D gene. Trimming removed 6 bases at V and 0 bases at J, with 15 bases between. The CDR3 spans 16 residues. Germline-derived CDR1 and CDR2 are SNHLY and FYNNEI. The CDR3: CASRTFESSSYNEQFF. In DNA form, the CDR3 reads TGTGCCAGCAGGACGTTTGAGAGTAGCTCCTACAATGAGCAGTTCTTC.

The genes are TRBV20-1 and TRBJ2-3; TRBD2 agrees at 13 bases. Germline loops: CDR1 DFQATT, CDR2 SNEGSKA (reference sequence). This CDR3 is 15 amino acids long. The V and J ends lost 0 bases and 10 bases, in that order; junction bases with no gene match: 7. CDR3 coding DNA: TGCAGTGCTAGAGATCCGGGACTAGCGGGGTCGGCGCAGTATTTT. Protein product: CSARDPGLAGSAQYF.

In its sample, this clonotype was seen a few times. This rearrangement joins TRBV12-3 or TRBV12-4 to TRBJ1-2, with D possibly being TRBD1 (5 bases). The V end was cut by 5 bases, the J end by 4 bases, with 26 bases between. This CDR3 has 18 amino acids. The CDR3 sequence is CASSPGTARTVRLYGYTF. The CDR3 DNA reads as TGTGCCAGCAGTCCGGGGACCGCCAGAACAGTACGTCTCTATGGCTACACCTTC.

This clonotype has only a few counts. This chain joins TRBV10-3 and TRBJ2-7; D is possibly TRBD1 (6 bases). The CDR3 is 13 amino acids. Germline V gene data show CDR1 as ENHRY and CDR2 as SYGVKD. The V end lost 8 bases, the J end lost 3 bases, and 14 bases lay between the germline ends. CDR3 residues: CAIRGDTIYEQYF. In DNA, the CDR3 is TGTGCCATCCGAGGGGACACCATCTACGAGCAGTACTTC.

The J gene is TRBJ2-3, the V gene TRBV7-2; D is unclear. Germline CDR1 is SGHTA and CDR2 is FQGNSA. The CDR3 has 14 amino acids. V dropped 3 bases and J dropped 3 bases, with 10 bases sitting between them. Here the CDR3 reads CASSFTIGTDTQYF. DNA for the CDR3: TGTGCCAGCAGCTTCACTATTGGGACAGATACGCAGTATTTT.